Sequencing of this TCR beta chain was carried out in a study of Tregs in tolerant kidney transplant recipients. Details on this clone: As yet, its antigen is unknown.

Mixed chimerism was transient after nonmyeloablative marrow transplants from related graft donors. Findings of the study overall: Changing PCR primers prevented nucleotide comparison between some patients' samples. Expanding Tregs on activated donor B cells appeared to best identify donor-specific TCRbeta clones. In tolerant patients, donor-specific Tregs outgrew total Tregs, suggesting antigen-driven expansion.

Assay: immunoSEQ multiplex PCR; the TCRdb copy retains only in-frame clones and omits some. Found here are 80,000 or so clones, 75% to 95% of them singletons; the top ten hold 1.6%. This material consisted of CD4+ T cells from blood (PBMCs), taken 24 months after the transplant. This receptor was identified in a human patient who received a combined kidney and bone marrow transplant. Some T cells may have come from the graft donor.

The DNA for the CDR3 is TGCAGCGTTGAAGACCCAGCGACAGGGACTAACTATGGCTACACCTTC. Translated: CSVEDPATGTNYGYTF. J is TRBJ1-2 and V is TRBV29-1, with 7 bases aligning to TRBD1. V lost 0 bases and J lost 0; bases outside the gene matches: 7. CDR3 size: 16 residues. CDR1 is SQVTM and CDR2 is ANQGSEA in the germline V gene.